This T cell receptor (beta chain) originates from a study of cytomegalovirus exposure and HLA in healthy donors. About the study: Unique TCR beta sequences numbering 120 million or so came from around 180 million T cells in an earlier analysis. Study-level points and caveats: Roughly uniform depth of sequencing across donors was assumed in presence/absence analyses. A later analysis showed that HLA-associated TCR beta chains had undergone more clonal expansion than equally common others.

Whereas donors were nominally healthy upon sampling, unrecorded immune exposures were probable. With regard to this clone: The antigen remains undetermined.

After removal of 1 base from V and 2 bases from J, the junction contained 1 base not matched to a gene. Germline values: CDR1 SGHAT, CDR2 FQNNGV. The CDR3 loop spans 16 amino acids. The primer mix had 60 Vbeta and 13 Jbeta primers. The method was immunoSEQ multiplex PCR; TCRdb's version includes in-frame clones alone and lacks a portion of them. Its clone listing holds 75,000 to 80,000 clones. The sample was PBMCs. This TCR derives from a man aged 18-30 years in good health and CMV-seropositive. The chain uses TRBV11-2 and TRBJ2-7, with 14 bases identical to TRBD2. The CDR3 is CASSLGTSGGTYEQYF. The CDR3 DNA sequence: TGTGCCAGCAGCTTAGGGACTAGCGGGGGGACCTACGAGCAGTACTTC.